The 6 T cell receptor beta chains given below trace back to one sample, sequenced in a study of T cell responses to AZD1222 COVID-19 vaccine. Profiled with immunoSEQ multiplex PCR; TCRdb holds only in-frame clones, not every one. The profile shows some 150,000 clones, around 87% of them singletons. Sequencing used peripheral blood, obtained 28 days after the second AZD1222 dose. These receptors all stem from an adult who received the AZD1222 COVID-19 vaccine.

The chain couples TRBV10-3 to TRBJ1-2; no reliable D call. This CDR3 is built from 9 residues. Trimming removed 8 bases from V and 7 bases from J, with 5 bases in between. From germline, CDR1 is ENHRY and CDR2 SYGVKD. CDR3 DNA sequence: TGTGCCATCGGACTTGGCTACACCTTC. The encoded protein is CAIGLGYTF.

Remarks on this clone: Other nucleotide sequences in the sample specify the same CDR3. The chain recombines TRBV25-1 with TRBJ2-5, with D uncertain. The V end was cut by 3 bases, the J end by 6 bases, with 5 bases between. The length of the CDR3 is 11 residues. Germline CDR1 reads MGHDK; CDR2 reads SYGVNS. DNA for the CDR3: TGTGCCAGCAGTGAGGGAAAGACCCAGTACTTC. As protein: CASSEGKTQYF.

The V gene is TRBV5-1, the J gene TRBJ2-7, with no clear D. V lost 6 bases to trimming and J lost 2 bases, with 18 bases between them. Germline CDR1 SGHRS, CDR2 YFSETQ. The CDR3 is 15 residues long. This CDR3 reads CASKVFGGSTYEQYF. The CDR3 DNA is TGCGCCAGCAAGGTGTTTGGCGGATCAACCTACGAGCAGTACTTC.

The rearrangement links TRBV6-5 to TRBJ1-2; D possibly corresponds to TRBD1 (6 bases). With 5 bases removed from V and 4 bases from J, the gap between germline ends came to 14 bases. Germline V gene sequence: CDR1 MNHEY, CDR2 SVGAGI. The CDR3 contains 14 residues. The CDR3 DNA reads TGTGCCAGCAGTCCCCCCGGGGGCGGCTATGGCTACACCTTC. This translates into CASSPPGGGYGYTF.

The chain is built from TRBV2 and TRBJ2-5; tentative D call: TRBD1 (5 bases). Germline CDR1 reads SNHLY; CDR2 reads FYNNEI. The V end was cut by 6 bases, the J end by 1 base, with 18 bases between. The CDR3 is 16 amino acids. The CDR3 reads CASRNRRLVRQETQYF. The CDR3 nucleotides read TGTGCCAGCAGGAACAGGAGACTCGTACGCCAAGAGACCCAGTACTTC.

This sequence joins TRBV11-1 and TRBJ1-1; possible D gene TRBD1, 6 bases. The CDR3 runs to 14 residues. Germline CDR1 reads SGHAT; CDR2 reads FQDESV (reference sequence). The ends were cut back, 3 bases at V and 1 base at J, with 9 bases in the middle. CDR3 bases: TGTGCCAGCAGCTTGAGGGGGGCGAACACTGAAGCTTTCTTT. Residues: CASSLRGANTEAFF. The full variable domain, with the rest looked up from reference TRBV11-1 and TRBJ1-1, is EAEVAQSPRYKITEKSQAVAFWCDPISGHATLYWYRQILGQGPELLVQFQDESVVDDSQLPKDRFSAERLKGVDSTLKIQPAELGDSAMYLCASSLRGANTEAFFGQGTRLTVV.